This T cell receptor beta chain was captured by sequencing in a study of blood T cell repertoires in COVID-19. Looking at the study overall: Samples of COVID-19 (acute and convalescent) were obtained from the United States, Italy and Spain. T cells, B-cell-depleted T cells, or PBMCs supplied cDNA or gDNA.

This clone has only a few counts. V was trimmed by 0 bases and J by 4 bases, leaving 7 bases between them. CDR3 length: 13 residues. Germline V gene data show CDR1 as GTSNPN and CDR2 as SVGIG (reference sequence). Under the authors' procedure: Amplifying reference gene primers gave estimates of nucleated cell counts. Sequencing used immunoSEQ multiplex PCR; TCRdb keeps in-frame clones, though not all of them. The DNA was the basis for D and trimming; V, J and clone size are from that table. The sample contains 120,000 to 150,000 clones, approximately 85% of which appear only once. The rearrangement links TRBV30 to TRBJ2-1; tentative D call: TRBD2 (6 bases). Material: peripheral blood. The source is a woman aged 80 or over with acute or convalescent COVID-19. The CDR3 nucleotides read TGTGCCTGGAGTGTGCGGGGTTACAATGAGCAGTTCTTC. Translating it yields CAWSVRGYNEQFF.